What follows are 10 T cell receptor beta chains derived from one specimen sequenced in a study of blood T cells in healthy people across ages. The second PCR ran roughly 6 to 11 cycles with a sample-barcoded 5' primer and J-beta primers. TCRdb re-derived calls from the 5' RACE reads in MiXCR, one entry per CDR3 protein. The repertoire includes roughly 2 million distinct CDR3 sequences, about 50% of them detected once, and less than 2.5% sits in the top ten. Sequenced sample: blood. Source of these receptors: a woman aged 40 to 50 in good health.

The J gene is TRBJ2-7, the V gene TRBV2, with D unclear. CDR1 is SNHLY, CDR2 FYNNEI, per germline. V was clipped by 7 bases and J by 7 bases, with 17 bases between them. There are 13 residues in the CDR3. DNA of the CDR3: TGTGCCAGCATAGAATCCGATTTCAATGAGCAGTACTTC. It translates to CASIESDFNEQYF.

This clonotype has just a few counts. The genes are TRBV6-1 and TRBJ2-5; D tentatively fits TRBD1 or TRBD2 (5 bases each). In germline, CDR1 is MNHNS, CDR2 SASEGT. Trimming removed 7 bases at V and 2 bases at J, with 17 bases between. The CDR3 length is 15 residues. This CDR3 reads CASTQGTASQETQYF. For the CDR3, the DNA is TGTGCCAGCACCCAAGGGACCGCGTCTCAAGAGACCCAGTACTTC.

This chain uses TRBV6-2 or TRBV6-3 with TRBJ2-7, with D unresolved. V was shortened by 6 bases and J by 9 bases, with 15 bases between the two germline ends. The CDR3 is 12 residues long. CDR1 MNHEY and CDR2 SVGEGT come from the germline V gene. The CDR3 region is CASSHHGSAQYF. CDR3 nucleotides: TGTGCCAGCAGCCACCACGGGTCCGCGCAGTACTTC.

The genes are TRBV7-9 and TRBJ2-7; perhaps TRBD2 as D (6 bases). CDR3 length: 15 residues. Germline lookup yields CDR1 SEHNR and CDR2 FQNEAQ (reference sequence). V shed 6 bases and J shed 2 bases, with 17 bases lying between them. CDR3 DNA: TGTGCCAGCAGTCCGACTAGTCCCACCACCTACGAGCAGTACTTC. It codes for CASSPTSPTTYEQYF.

The chain has TRBV7-2 and TRBJ2-5; no clear D. The J call may be faulty, since TRBJ2-1 better matches the DNA end. The germline V gene encodes CDR1 SGHTA and CDR2 FQGNSA. The CDR3 runs to 14 residues. CDR3 loop: CASSRRTRQETQFF. The CDR3 coding sequence is TGTGCCAGCAGCCGTCGTACACGACAAGAGACCCAGTTCTTC.

This clonotype was detected many times. The rearrangement uses TRBV10-3 and TRBJ2-5; D gene ambiguous. CDR1 is ENHRY, CDR2 SYGVKD, per germline. The V end lost 2 bases, the J end lost 5 bases, and 3 bases lay between the germline ends. The CDR3 covers 11 residues. The CDR3 reads CAISERETQYF. Here the CDR3 DNA reads TGTGCCATCAGTGAGAGGGAGACCCAGTACTTC.

This clonotype was counted only a few times. The chain has TRBV27 and TRBJ1-6; TRBD1 is a possible D gene (6 bases). The CDR3 is 15 residues long. Germline V CDR1 and CDR2: MNHEY, SMNVEV (reference sequence). Trimming pared 7 bases from V and 1 base from J, leaving 11 bases between. CDR3 DNA: TGTGCCAGCACTCCGGACAGTTCCTATAATTCACCCCTCCACTTT. It yields the protein CASTPDSSYNSPLHF.

This clonotype turned up a few times. J is TRBJ2-1 and V is TRBV15; 8 bases align to TRBD1. Germline loops: CDR1 LNHNV, CDR2 YYDKDF (reference sequence). With V trimmed by 1 base and J by 3 bases, 14 bases remained unmatched. CDR3 length: 19 residues. CDR3 in amino acids: CATSRGPLIGTGNYNEQFF. CDR3 bases: TGTGCCACCAGCAGAGGACCCTTGATCGGGACAGGCAACTACAATGAGCAGTTCTTC.

This clonotype was counted a few times. The chain uses TRBV5-1 and TRBJ1-1; D call uncertain. The V gene's germline CDR1 is SGHRS and CDR2 YFSETQ. The CDR3 totals 15 residues. With 4 bases removed from V and 1 base from J, the gap between germline ends came to 14 bases. The CDR3 DNA is TGCGCCAGCAGCCCATACATCCGACAGAACACTGAAGCTTTCTTT. Amino acid sequence: CASSPYIRQNTEAFF.

This clonotype occurred many times. The chain has TRBV15 and TRBJ2-6; D gene unclear. Germline V gene data show CDR1 as LNHNV and CDR2 as YYDKDF (reference sequence). The CDR3 contains 15 residues. Trimming shortened V by 4 bases and J by 1 base, and 8 bases separated the two germline ends. The CDR3 bases are TGTGCCACCAGCAATTACAAATCTGGGGCCAACGTCCTGACTTTC. It yields the protein CATSNYKSGANVLTF.